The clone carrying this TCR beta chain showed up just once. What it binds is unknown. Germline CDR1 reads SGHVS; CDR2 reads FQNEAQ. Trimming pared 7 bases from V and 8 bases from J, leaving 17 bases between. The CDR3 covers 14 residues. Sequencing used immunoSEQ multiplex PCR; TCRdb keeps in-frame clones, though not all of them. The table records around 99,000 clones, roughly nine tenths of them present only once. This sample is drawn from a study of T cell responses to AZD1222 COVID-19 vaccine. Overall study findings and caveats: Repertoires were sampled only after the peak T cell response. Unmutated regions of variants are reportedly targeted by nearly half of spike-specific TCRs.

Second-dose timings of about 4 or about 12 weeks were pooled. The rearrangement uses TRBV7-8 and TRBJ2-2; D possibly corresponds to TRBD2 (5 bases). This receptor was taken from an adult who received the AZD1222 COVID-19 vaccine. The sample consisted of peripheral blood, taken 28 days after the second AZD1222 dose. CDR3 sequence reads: CASTRGPTTGELFF. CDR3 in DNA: TGTGCCAGCACTAGAGGGCCAACCACGGGGGAGCTGTTTTTT.